The 28 T cell receptor beta chains below all came from one sample that was sequenced in a study of blood T cell repertoires in COVID-19. Produced via immunoSEQ multiplex PCR; TCRdb's table is partial and in-frame only. Of 200,000 to 250,000 clones listed, about nine tenths are singletons. The sequenced material came from peripheral blood. The receptors shown here come from a man in his sixties with acute or convalescent COVID-19.

The J gene is TRBJ1-5, the V gene TRBV6-5; D is possibly TRBD1 (6 bases). The V gene lost 8 bases and the J gene lost 4 bases, with 18 bases spanning the gap. Germline V gives CDR1 MNHEY, CDR2 SVGAGI. CDR3 length: 15 residues. The CDR3 DNA reads as TGTGCCAGCGGGGGGGCAGCAAACCCAAATCAGCCCCAGCATTTT. This gives the protein CASGGAANPNQPQHF.

The rearrangement uses TRBV5-1 and TRBJ2-3, with TRBD1 matching over 9 bases. V lost 4 bases to trimming and J lost 3 bases; unmatched junction nucleotides: 0. Germline V gives CDR1 SGHRS, CDR2 YFSETQ. The CDR3 runs to 13 residues. This CDR3 reads CASSDRGTDTQYF. CDR3 sequence (DNA): TGCGCCAGCAGCGACAGGGGGACAGATACGCAGTATTTT.

This rearrangement joins TRBV28 to TRBJ2-7; 10 nucleotides line up with TRBD2. The CDR3 length is 15 residues. The germline gives CDR1 MDHEN, CDR2 SYDVKM. V trimming: 2 bases; J trimming: 6 bases; junction bases outside the gene matches: 7. CDR3 region: CASSLASGSFIEQYF. CDR3 bases: TGTGCCAGCAGTTTAGCTAGCGGGAGTTTCATCGAGCAGTACTTC.

This chain links TRBV6-5 with TRBJ2-1; 8 nucleotides agree with TRBD2. Germline-derived CDR1 and CDR2 are MNHEY and SVGAGI. This CDR3 comprises 15 residues. V was pared by 0 bases and J by 14 bases, with 12 bases of the junction left unmatched. The CDR3 nucleotides read TGTGCCAGCAGTTACTCGACGGATGGAGCGGGAGTGAAGTTCTTC. Protein sequence: CASSYSTDGAGVKFF.

CDR3 sequence reads: CASSLAGGRSGNTIYF. CDR3 DNA sequence: TGTGCCAGCAGCTTGGCCGGGGGACGCTCTGGAAACACCATATATTTT. The V and J genes are TRBV5-4 and TRBJ1-3, with D tentatively TRBD1 (5 bases). In germline, CDR1 is SGHNT, CDR2 YYREEE (reference sequence). V was clipped by 0 bases and J by 0 bases, with 10 bases between them. The CDR3 loop spans 16 amino acids.

The CDR3 here is CASSLKLAGGPGGNEQFF. CDR3 bases: TGTGCCAGCAGCTTAAAACTAGCGGGAGGGCCTGGGGGGAATGAGCAGTTCTTC. The rearrangement uses TRBV7-3 and TRBJ2-1; TRBD2 matches at 13 bases. The trim removed 1 base at V and 7 bases at J, leaving 10 bases unmatched. CDR3 length: 18 residues. Per the germline V gene, CDR1 is SGHTA and CDR2 is FQGTGA.

This chain joins TRBV5-1 and TRBJ1-4; no firm D call. The V and J ends lost 0 bases and 3 bases respectively, with 9 bases between them. Germline lookup yields CDR1 SGHRS and CDR2 YFSETQ. The CDR3 loop spans 15 amino acids. This chain's CDR3 is CASSLAGKSNEKLFF. DNA for the CDR3: TGCGCCAGCAGCTTGGCGGGGAAGTCTAATGAAAAACTGTTTTTT.

V is TRBV9 and J is TRBJ2-5; 7 nucleotides line up with TRBD2. CDR3 length equals 14 residues. CDR1 SGDLS and CDR2 YYNGEE come from the germline V gene. J was trimmed by 7 bases and V by 0 bases; bases with no gene match: 6. CDR3 coding DNA: TGTGCCAGCAGCGTAGACCTAGCGGTTCGGACCCAGTACTTC. The encoded protein is CASSVDLAVRTQYF.

This clone was observed a few times. The chain carries TRBV28 and TRBJ1-4; D possibly corresponds to TRBD1 (6 bases). The germline V gene has CDR1 MDHEN and CDR2 SYDVKM. Trimming removed 3 bases at V and 8 bases at J, with 16 bases between. The CDR3 contains 15 residues. The CDR3, as DNA: TGTGCCAGCAGTTTTGGGGGCAGGGTGAAAGAAAAACTGTTTTTT. Protein: CASSFGGRVKEKLFF.

The V call is TRBV29-1, the J call TRBJ2-7; D possibly corresponds to TRBD2 (6 bases). V lost 6 bases and J lost 6, with 21 bases in between. The CDR3 totals 14 residues. The germline CDR1 and CDR2 sequences are SQVTM and ANQGSEA. The CDR3 DNA is TGCAGCGTAGGCCGAGGGACTTCCATTACCGAGCAGTACTTC. It translates to CSVGRGTSITEQYF.

J is TRBJ1-1 and V is TRBV28, with D unresolved. The V end was cut by 3 bases, the J end by 2 bases, with 13 bases between. Per the germline V gene, CDR1 is MDHEN and CDR2 is SYDVKM. The CDR3 has 15 residues. This CDR3 reads CASSFTLLRNTEAFF. Written as DNA, the CDR3 is TGTGCCAGCAGTTTTACCCTTCTAAGAAACACTGAAGCTTTCTTT.

The chain is built from TRBV4-3 and TRBJ1-4, with 10 bases matching TRBD1. The V and J ends lost 4 bases and 5 bases, in that order; junction bases with no gene match: 1. This CDR3 region has 14 residues. Germline V gene data show CDR1 as LGHNA and CDR2 as YSLEER. The CDR3 coding sequence is TGCGCCAGCAGCCGGACAGGGGGAAATGAAAAACTGTTTTTT. Protein product: CASSRTGGNEKLFF.

V and J are TRBV3-1 (or the pseudogene TRBV3-2) and TRBJ2-1; 8 bases are shared with TRBD2. Germline-derived CDR1 and CDR2 are LGHDT and YNNKEL (reference sequence). The J segment lost 3 bases and the V segment lost 0 bases, leaving 4 bases of the junction unmatched. There are 16 residues in the CDR3. The CDR3 DNA is TGTGCCAGCAGCCAAGAGGCTAGCGGGTTCTACAATGAGCAGTTCTTC. This translates into CASSQEASGFYNEQFF.

CDR3 bases: TGTGCCAGCAGCTCCTACGGACTAGCGGGAGGGCCCCAACCCACAGATACGCAGTATTTT. It yields the protein CASSSYGLAGGPQPTDTQYF. The chain joins TRBV6-6 to TRBJ2-3; 15 bases match TRBD2. The CDR3 has 20 amino acids. The J segment lost 2 bases and the V segment lost 6 bases, leaving 15 bases of the junction unmatched. Germline lookup yields CDR1 MNHNY and CDR2 SVGAGI (reference sequence).

The chain links TRBV6-5 to TRBJ1-1; D gene unclear. V dropped 7 bases and J dropped 11 bases, with 17 bases sitting between them. CDR3 length: 12 residues. Germline lookup yields CDR1 MNHEY and CDR2 SVGAGI. The CDR3 nucleotides are TGTGCCAGCACCCTCCGCGATTTAGTGGCTTTCTTT. Amino acid sequence: CASTLRDLVAFF.

CDR3 sequence reads: CASSSPGQGVNTEAFF. CDR3 sequence (DNA): TGTGCCAGCAGTTCCCCGGGACAGGGGGTGAACACTGAAGCTTTCTTT. J is TRBJ1-1 and V is TRBV27; 11 bases map to TRBD1. After removal of 4 bases from V and 0 bases from J, the junction contained 4 bases not matched to a gene. Germline CDR1 is MNHEY and CDR2 is SMNVEV (reference sequence). The CDR3 contains 16 residues.

The chain joins TRBV19 to TRBJ2-1; 9 bases line up with TRBD2. The CDR3 loop spans 16 amino acids. The V and J ends lost 3 bases and 0 bases, in that order; junction bases with no gene match: 3. The germline V gene has CDR1 LNHDA and CDR2 SQIVND (reference sequence). DNA for the CDR3: TGTGCCAGTAGTATGGTTAGCGGGAGCTCCTACAATGAGCAGTTCTTC. This sequence encodes CASSMVSGSSYNEQFF.

The chain carries TRBV28 and TRBJ1-4, with TRBD1 matching 8 bases. This CDR3 comprises 17 residues. Germline CDR1 MDHEN, CDR2 SYDVKM. The J segment lost 3 bases and the V segment lost 6 bases, leaving 12 bases of the junction unmatched. The CDR3 DNA follows: TGTGCCAGCAGCCTTCGTCGGAAGACAGGGGCTAATGAAAAACTGTTTTTT. It translates to CASSLRRKTGANEKLFF.

This rearrangement joins TRBV6-1 to TRBJ2-7; possibly TRBD2 for D (6 bases). V was shortened by 3 bases and J by 0 bases, with 12 bases between the two germline ends. CDR1 MNHNS and CDR2 SASEGT come from the germline V gene. The CDR3 consists of 15 residues. The DNA of the CDR3 is TGTGCCAGCAGTGACGCGGGGCCTCCCTCCTACGAGCAGTACTTC. This sequence encodes CASSDAGPPSYEQYF.

This rearrangement joins TRBV18 to TRBJ1-4; D might be TRBD1 (5 bases). Germline V gene data show CDR1 as KGHSH and CDR2 as LQKENI. Between the trimmed V and J ends, which lost 4 bases and 8 bases, there was a span of 14 bases. The CDR3 extends over 14 amino acids. CDR3 nucleotide sequence: TGTGCCAGCTCACTATCCGGAGGGGAAGAAAAACTGTTTTTT. Amino acid sequence: CASSLSGGEEKLFF.

V and J are TRBV2 and TRBJ1-4; D is perhaps TRBD1 (6 bases). The CDR3 loop spans 16 amino acids. Trimming left V 2 bases short and J 1 base short, with 11 bases between. Germline V gene lookup returns CDR1 SNHLY and CDR2 FYNNEI. The CDR3 region is CASSELKGGTNEKLFF. The CDR3 DNA sequence: TGTGCCAGCAGTGAATTAAAAGGGGGAACTAATGAAAAACTGTTTTTT.

V usage is TRBV9 and J usage is TRBJ1-6; D is possibly TRBD1 (6 bases). CDR1 SGDLS and CDR2 YYNGEE come from the germline V gene. The CDR3 loop spans 15 amino acids. V was pared by 4 bases and J by 8 bases, with 16 bases between. The CDR3 sequence is CASSPTGISYSPLHF. In DNA form, the CDR3 reads TGTGCCAGCAGCCCCACAGGGATAAGCTATTCACCCCTCCACTTT.

This chain joins TRBV5-1 and TRBJ2-1, with TRBD2 matching 8 bases. The trim removed 0 bases at V and 4 bases at J, leaving 9 bases unmatched. This CDR3 has 17 residues. CDR1 and CDR2 (germline): SGHRS, YFSETQ. CDR3 DNA: TGCGCCAGCAGCTTGGATCCAGCGGGAGAGAGTTACAATGAGCAGTTCTTC. The encoded protein is CASSLDPAGESYNEQFF.

The V gene is TRBV6-4, the J gene TRBJ2-1; D possibly corresponds to TRBD2 (5 bases). This CDR3 is 12 amino acids long. Trimming removed 0 bases from V and 12 bases from J, with 9 bases in between. Germline values: CDR1 MRHNA, CDR2 SNTAGT. CDR3 in DNA: TGTGCCAGCAGTGACTCGGCTAGCAGGCAGTTCTTC. Amino acids: CASSDSASRQFF.

The chain uses TRBV7-9 and TRBJ1-4, with D tentatively TRBD1 (6 bases). The CDR3 is 14 amino acids. The V gene's germline CDR1 is SEHNR and CDR2 FQNEAQ (reference sequence). The V gene lost 5 bases and the J gene lost 4 bases, with 11 bases spanning the gap. CDR3 sequence (DNA): TGTGCCAGCAGCGAGACAGGAGATAATGAAAAACTGTTTTTT. Its protein is CASSETGDNEKLFF.

The chain combines TRBV24-1 with TRBJ1-2, with 11 positions matching TRBD1. The CDR3 length is 15 residues. Germline CDR1 KGHDR, CDR2 SFDVKD. Trimming took 4 bases from V and 8 from J; bases not matched to a gene: 8. CDR3: CATSDLDRGRGGYTF. The CDR3, as DNA: TGTGCCACCAGTGACTTGGACAGGGGGCGAGGGGGCTACACCTTC.

V is TRBV24-1 and J is TRBJ1-4; TRBD1 matches 12 bases. There are 16 residues in the CDR3. The V and J ends lost 0 bases and 7 bases, in that order; junction bases with no gene match: 2. Per germline, CDR1 KGHDR and CDR2 SFDVKD. CDR3 region: CATSDLPGQGAEKLFF. In DNA form, the CDR3 reads TGTGCCACCAGTGATTTGCCGGGACAGGGGGCTGAAAAACTGTTTTTT.

V usage is TRBV10-3 and J usage is TRBJ2-2, with D possibly being TRBD2 (5 bases). Germline V CDR1 and CDR2: ENHRY, SYGVKD. The V end lost 6 bases, the J end lost 2 bases, and 13 bases lay between the germline ends. The CDR3 runs 15 residues. The CDR3 region is CAIRGETTNTGELFF. CDR3 in DNA: TGTGCCATCAGGGGCGAGACTACAAACACCGGGGAGCTGTTTTTT.